This record looks at one T cell receptor beta chain sequence and its context. Its antigen remains unknown. This entry is derived from a study of T cells in Graves' hyperthyroidism and ophthalmopathy. Study-wide background: Peripheral blood specimens were obtained at initial diagnosis, prior to any treatment. Study findings and constraints: Prediction of ophthalmopathy progression came a median around 7.1 months pre-onset.

From RNA transcripts, TCR beta CDR3 regions were amplified. Carried out on the TCR CDR3, a first-round RT-PCR used the HTBI primer set. TCRdb processed the multiplex PCR reads anew with MiXCR; each CDR3 protein has one entry. This sample yields 550,000 to 600,000 distinct CDR3 sequences, of which approximately 15% are seen a single time; 7% to 9% belongs to the top ten. The germline V gene encodes CDR1 LNHDA and CDR2 SQIVND (reference sequence). V gave up 7 bases and J gave up 3 bases, with 12 bases separating them. The length of the CDR3 is 14 residues. The V call is TRBV19, the J call TRBJ2-2; a possible D gene is TRBD1 (6 bases). This receptor was taken from a woman between 18 and 29 years old with Graves' ophthalmopathy. Sequenced input: blood. The CDR3 nucleotides read TGTGCCAGTACCGACCCAGGGGACACCGGGGAGCTGTTTTTT. Translated: CASTDPGDTGELFF.